This T cell receptor beta chain was captured in a study of T-cell reconstitution after alpha-beta-depleted transplantation in children (dated by TCRdb to 2015 to 2016). General notes on the study: Using TCR repertoire profiling, the study quantitatively followed how T-cell immune reconstitution unfolded in children after TCRalphabeta/CD19-depleted allogeneic hematopoietic cell transplantation.

The library came from PCR. Sequencing instrument: Illumina HiSeq 2500. TCR libraries were prepared with molecular barcoding, using unique molecular identifiers to normalize TCRbeta repertoire quantification. The raw public reads went through TCRdb reprocessing: fastp at Q25, MiXCR clone calling, in-frame beta chains kept. Rows matching on CDR3 protein sequence are summarized as one entry with the most common DNA and genes. This sample lists around 400,000 distinct CDR3 sequences; approximately 10% were detected once. The ten largest clones represent roughly 5.5% of the sample. V is cut back by 0 bases and J by 1 base, with 7 bases in the junction unmatched. The germline V gene sets CDR1 to MGHRA and CDR2 to YSYEKL. Including cysteine and phenylalanine, the CDR3 has 18 amino acids. CDR3 DNA is the only sequence kept; it has 54 bases, read in frame from the first base. This clonotype was detected a few times. Its antigen is currently not known. No qualities accompany the bases; no much larger clone lies one base away.

The V gene is TRBV4-1 and the J gene is TRBJ2-4; 9 bases in the junction line up with TRBD1. This clonotype was sampled from a human donor who donated a stem cell graft to a child with acute myeloid leukemia. This specimen consisted of PBMCs from the stem cell graft donor, obtained from the stem cell graft. The CDR3 in this case is CASSQDSDRGLAKNIQYF. DNA sequence: TGCGCCAGCAGCCAAGATTCGGACAGGGGTCTGGCCAAAAACATTCAGTACTTC.